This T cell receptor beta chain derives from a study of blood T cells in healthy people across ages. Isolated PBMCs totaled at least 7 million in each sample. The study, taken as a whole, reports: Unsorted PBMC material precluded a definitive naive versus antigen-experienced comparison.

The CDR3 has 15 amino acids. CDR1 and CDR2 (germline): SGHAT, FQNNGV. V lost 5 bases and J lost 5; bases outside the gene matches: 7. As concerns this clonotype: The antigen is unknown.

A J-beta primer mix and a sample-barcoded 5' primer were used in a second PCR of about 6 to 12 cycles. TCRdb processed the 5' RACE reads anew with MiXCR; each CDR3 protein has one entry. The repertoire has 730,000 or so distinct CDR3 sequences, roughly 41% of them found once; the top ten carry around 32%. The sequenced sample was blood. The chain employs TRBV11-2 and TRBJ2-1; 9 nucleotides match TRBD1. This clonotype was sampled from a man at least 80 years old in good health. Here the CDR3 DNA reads TGTGCCAGCAGCCCGAGGACAGGGGCGAACAATGAGCAGTTCTTC. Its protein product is CASSPRTGANNEQFF.